This passage covers 28 T cell receptor beta chains from one sample sequenced in a study of blood T cell repertoires in COVID-19. Repertoires were generated with immunoSEQ multiplex PCR, while TCRdb's copy carries only in-frame clones and drops some. The sample records around 180,000 clones, 70% to 90% being singletons. Sequences were obtained from peripheral blood. These receptors all stem from a woman aged 25-40 years with acute or convalescent COVID-19.

V gene TRBV6-5 combines with J gene TRBJ1-4; no reliable D call. In germline, CDR1 is MNHEY, CDR2 SVGAGI. The CDR3 is made up of 12 amino acids. V lost 2 bases and J 10 bases, leaving 8 bases between the germline ends. The CDR3: CASSYRLGKLFF. The CDR3 DNA reads as TGTGCCAGCAGTTACCGACTGGGAAAACTGTTTTTT.

The rearrangement links TRBV12-3 or TRBV12-4 to TRBJ1-2; D unclear. The CDR3 length is 12 residues. V gave up 1 base and J gave up 8 bases, with 8 bases separating them. In DNA, the CDR3 is TGTGCCAGCAGTTTAGTACGCAGAGGCTACACCTTC. This gives the protein CASSLVRRGYTF.

This chain connects TRBV4-1 to TRBJ2-7, with 8 positions matching TRBD1. Trimming cost V 4 bases and J 4 bases; bases outside gene matches: 9. CDR3 length equals 15 residues. CDR1 is MGHRA, CDR2 YSYEKL, per germline. CDR3 region: CASSLPGRGLYEQYF. In DNA, the CDR3 is TGCGCCAGCAGCCTCCCGGGCAGGGGGCTATACGAGCAGTACTTC.

The genes are TRBV7-2 and TRBJ2-1; 7 nucleotides match TRBD2. CDR3 size: 14 residues. Germline CDR1 and CDR2: SGHTA and FQGNSA. Unmatched junction bases numbered 8, after V lost 4 bases and J lost 8 bases. CDR3 bases: TGTGCCAGCAGCTCGAAGCGGGATAGCGATGAGCAGTTCTTC. Protein: CASSSKRDSDEQFF.

The gene calls are TRBV7-2 and TRBJ2-3, with D perhaps matching TRBD2 (6 bases). Trimming shortened V by 5 bases and J by 0 bases, and 9 bases separated the two germline ends. The CDR3 runs to 14 residues. CDR1 and CDR2 (germline): SGHTA, FQGNSA. CDR3 region: CASSPGVSTDTQYF. The DNA of the CDR3 is TGTGCCAGCAGCCCGGGGGTTAGCACAGATACGCAGTATTTT.

The chain has TRBV6-1 and TRBJ2-1, with no clear D. The CDR3 consists of 11 residues. The germline V gene encodes CDR1 MNHNS and CDR2 SASEGT. Trimming removed 3 bases at V and 7 bases at J, with 4 bases between. The CDR3 reads CASSDRNEQFF. The CDR3 DNA reads as TGTGCCAGCAGTGACAGGAATGAGCAGTTCTTC.

The rearrangement links TRBV21-1 to TRBJ2-2; the DNA was not compared with TRBD2, the D call given in the table. TRBV21-1 is tagged as a pseudogene. The CDR3 sequence is 17 residues long. The CDR3 nucleotides are TGTGCCAGCAGCAGGGGACTAGCGGGAGGGCCGCCCGGGGAGCTGTTTTTT. Translation gives CASSRGLAGGPPGELFF.

The chain uses TRBV6-1 and TRBJ1-1, with a weak D call TRBD1 (5 bases). Germline values: CDR1 MNHNS, CDR2 SASEGT. This CDR3 has 14 amino acids. V lost 3 bases to trimming and J lost 0 bases, with 8 bases between them. The CDR3 bases are TGTGCCAGCAGTGAGCGACAGTTGAACACTGAAGCTTTCTTT. Its translation is CASSERQLNTEAFF.

The V and J genes are TRBV6-5 and TRBJ2-7; D is ambiguous. The V end lost 0 bases, the J end lost 7 bases, and 7 bases lay between the germline ends. In germline, CDR1 is MNHEY, CDR2 SVGAGI. There are 12 residues in the CDR3. The CDR3 bases are TGTGCCAGCAGTTACTCTTCTCGGGAGCAGTACTTC. Its translation is CASSYSSREQYF.

This clone was detected ten times or more. This sequence joins TRBV3-1 (or the pseudogene TRBV3-2) and TRBJ1-2; weak D call: TRBD1 (5 bases). Germline lookup yields CDR1 LGHDT and CDR2 YNNKEL (reference sequence). The CDR3 loop spans 14 amino acids. Deletions cut 4 bases from V and 8 bases from J, with 17 bases between. In nucleotides, the CDR3 is TGTGCCAGCAGCCCAACGTCGGGGACTTGGGGCTACACCTTC. As protein: CASSPTSGTWGYTF.

V usage is TRBV7-2 and J usage is TRBJ1-1, with D unclear. Trimming cost V 4 bases and J 1 base, with 10 bases left between them. CDR3 length equals 14 residues. The germline gives CDR1 SGHTA, CDR2 FQGNSA. CDR3 nucleotide sequence: TGTGCCAGCAGCTACCGACATCCGAACACTGAAGCTTTCTTT. Its protein is CASSYRHPNTEAFF.

This sequence joins TRBV28 and TRBJ2-3; TRBD2 is a possible D gene (5 bases). CDR1 is MDHEN, CDR2 SYDVKM, per germline. The CDR3 contains 14 residues. The V and J ends lost 6 bases and 3 bases respectively, with 13 bases between them. As DNA, the CDR3 is TGTGCCAGCAGGAGCGGTTTTAAGACAGATACGCAGTATTTT. This sequence encodes CASRSGFKTDTQYF.

As to this clone: Its ends do not fully match the called genes, so a read error is possible. This sequence joins TRBV6-5 and TRBJ1-2; 10 positions agree with TRBD1. This CDR3 spans 13 amino acids. Germline V CDR1 and CDR2: MNHEY, SVGAGI. The CDR3 bases are TGTGCCAGCAGTCCTACGGGACAGGGGAAATGTGCCTTC. Protein sequence: CASSPTGQGKCAF.

This chain connects TRBV28 to TRBJ2-3; no clear D gene. This CDR3 spans 15 amino acids. The germline V and J ends were trimmed by 3 bases and 2 bases, with 12 bases remaining between them. The germline CDR1 and CDR2 sequences are MDHEN and SYDVKM. CDR3 residues: CASSFPPSLTDTQYF. CDR3 DNA: TGTGCCAGCAGTTTCCCTCCTAGTCTCACAGATACGCAGTATTTT. Full variable domain (missing parts from reference TRBV28 and TRBJ2-3): DVKVTQSSRYLVKRTGEKVFLECVQDMDHENMFWYRQDPGLGLRLIYFSYDVKMKEKGDIPEGYSVSREKKERFSLILESASTNQTSMYLCASSFPPSLTDTQYFGPGTRLTVL.

This clone showed up just once. The chain employs TRBV18 and TRBJ2-5; 9 bases fit TRBD2. This CDR3 spans 17 amino acids. Germline trimming cut 0 bases from V and 1 base from J; bases unmatched to any gene: 6. The V gene's germline CDR1 is KGHSH and CDR2 LQKENI. CDR3 sequence reads: CASSPPGLAGSQETQYF. DNA of the CDR3: TGTGCCAGCTCACCACCGGGGCTAGCGGGAAGCCAAGAGACCCAGTACTTC.

This chain connects TRBV2 to TRBJ2-1, with 7 bases lining up with TRBD2. J lost 5 bases, V lost 7 bases, and 11 bases had no gene match. CDR1 and CDR2 (germline): SNHLY, FYNNEI. The CDR3 extends over 15 amino acids. CDR3 in DNA: TGTGCCAGCATTCAGGCGGGAGTGCCAAACAATGAGCAGTTCTTC. Residues: CASIQAGVPNNEQFF.

This clone has just one count. The sample carries other DNA sequences with the same CDR3. The chain recombines TRBV5-1 with TRBJ2-7; D perhaps matches TRBD2 (6 bases). Germline CDR1 and CDR2: SGHRS and YFSETQ. The CDR3 runs to 14 residues. V dropped 5 bases and J dropped 0 bases, with 12 bases sitting between them. This CDR3 reads CASSSTGGSYEQYF. DNA of the CDR3: TGCGCCAGCAGTTCCACCGGGGGCTCCTACGAGCAGTACTTC.

This clone turned up a few times. The rearrangement joins TRBV5-1 to TRBJ2-7; TRBD2 matches 10 bases. The trim removed 5 bases at V and 7 bases at J, leaving 12 bases unmatched. The CDR3 covers 15 residues. Germline-derived CDR1 and CDR2 are SGHRS and YFSETQ. The CDR3 here is CASRFLAGAPGEQYF. Written as DNA, the CDR3 is TGCGCCAGCAGATTTCTAGCGGGAGCCCCGGGAGAGCAGTACTTC.

This chain connects TRBV2 to TRBJ2-3, with D maybe TRBD2 (5 bases). V lost 1 base and J lost 5, with 7 bases in between. This CDR3 is 13 amino acids long. Per the germline V gene, CDR1 is SNHLY and CDR2 is FYNNEI. The CDR3 spells CASSEGRGDTQYF. CDR3 nucleotides: TGTGCCAGCAGTGAAGGTCGGGGAGATACGCAGTATTTT.

V usage is TRBV6-5 and J usage is TRBJ2-1; D is perhaps TRBD2 (5 bases). CDR3 length: 14 residues. Trimming took off 10 bases at V and 2 bases at J, with 15 bases between the two ends. CDR1 and CDR2 from the germline V gene are MNHEY and SVGAGI. The CDR3 sequence is CATHPTNPYNEQFF. CDR3 DNA: TGTGCCACCCACCCGACTAATCCCTACAATGAGCAGTTCTTC.

The chain combines TRBV14 with TRBJ2-7, with 9 positions matching TRBD2. CDR3 length: 15 residues. The V gene end was trimmed by 4 bases and the J gene end by 6 bases; junction bases not matched to a gene: 10. Germline V gives CDR1 SGHDN, CDR2 FVKESK. CDR3 DNA sequence: TGTGCCAGCAGCCCCCAAGGAGCGGGAGGTCTCGAGCAGTACTTC. Residues: CASSPQGAGGLEQYF. The full variable domain, in which reference TRBV14 and TRBJ2-7 provide the parts outside the CDR3, is EAGVTQFPSHSVIEKGQTVTLRCDPISGHDNLYWYRRVMGKEIKFLLHFVKESKQDESGMPNNRFLAERTGGTYSTLKVQPAELEDSGVYFCASSPQGAGGLEQYFGPGTRLTVT.

V and J are TRBV5-1 and TRBJ2-5, with 8 bases lining up with TRBD1. The CDR3 sequence is 15 residues long. Germline V gene sequence: CDR1 SGHRS, CDR2 YFSETQ. The V segment lost 4 bases and the J segment 7 bases; nucleotides outside the gene matches: 12. The CDR3: CASSPTGSQGGTQYF. CDR3 in DNA: TGCGCCAGCAGCCCCACAGGGTCACAGGGGGGGACCCAGTACTTC.

CDR3 in DNA: TGTGCCACCAGTGGGGGACAGTACTACGAGCAGTACTTC. Translating gives CATSGGQYYEQYF. V gene TRBV24-1 combines with J gene TRBJ2-7; 7 bases align to TRBD1. CDR1 and CDR2 (germline): KGHDR, SFDVKD. V trimming: 5 bases; J trimming: 3 bases; junction bases outside the gene matches: 3. This CDR3 contains 13 residues.

The CDR3 nucleotides read TGCGCCAGCAGCCAAGATGGCGGGAGGGCCGCTGAGCAGTTCTTC. This sequence encodes CASSQDGGRAAEQFF. This sequence joins TRBV4-1 and TRBJ2-1, with 9 bases aligning to TRBD2. In germline, CDR1 is MGHRA, CDR2 YSYEKL. The CDR3 totals 15 residues. V gave up 0 bases and J gave up 9 bases; unmatched junction bases: 6.

This clone turned up a few times. The chain carries TRBV28 and TRBJ1-5; D uncertain. The germline V and J ends were trimmed by 1 base and 5 bases, with 12 bases remaining between them. Per the germline V gene, CDR1 is MDHEN and CDR2 is SYDVKM. The CDR3 contains 15 residues. As DNA, the CDR3 is TGTGCCAGCAGTTTATACGATAACAATCATCAGCCCCAGCATTTT. Its translation is CASSLYDNNHQPQHF.

This chain joins TRBV5-1 and TRBJ2-1, with 9 nucleotides matching TRBD1. V shed 4 bases, J shed 7 bases, and the junction held 6 bases outside the gene matches. CDR1 is SGHRS, CDR2 YFSETQ, per germline. The length of the CDR3 is 14 residues. The CDR3 bases are TGCGCCAGCAGCGTCCGGGACAGGGAGAATGAGCAGTTCTTC. Translated, it gives CASSVRDRENEQFF. The full variable domain, rest sourced from reference TRBV5-1 and TRBJ2-1, is KAGVTQTPRYLIKTRGQQVTLSCSPISGHRSVSWYQQTPGQGLQFLFEYFSETQRNKGNFPGRFSGRQFSNSRSEMNVSTLELGDSALYLCASSVRDRENEQFFGPGTRLTVL.

CDR3: CAISESGWGQPQHF. CDR3 sequence (DNA): TGTGCCATCAGTGAATCAGGGTGGGGTCAGCCCCAGCATTTT. The V call is TRBV10-3, the J call TRBJ1-5, with D perhaps matching TRBD1 (5 bases). There are 14 residues in the CDR3. Germline lookup yields CDR1 ENHRY and CDR2 SYGVKD. Trimming removed 3 bases at V and 6 bases at J, with 12 bases between.

The V and J genes are TRBV25-1 and TRBJ2-1, with a tentative D call TRBD2 (6 bases). The CDR3 is 14 residues long. V gave up 1 base and J gave up 5 bases, with 9 bases separating them. From germline, CDR1 is MGHDK and CDR2 SYGVNS. CDR3 DNA: TGTGCCAGCAGTGAATCGGGGGACGACAATGAGCAGTTCTTC. It translates to CASSESGDDNEQFF.